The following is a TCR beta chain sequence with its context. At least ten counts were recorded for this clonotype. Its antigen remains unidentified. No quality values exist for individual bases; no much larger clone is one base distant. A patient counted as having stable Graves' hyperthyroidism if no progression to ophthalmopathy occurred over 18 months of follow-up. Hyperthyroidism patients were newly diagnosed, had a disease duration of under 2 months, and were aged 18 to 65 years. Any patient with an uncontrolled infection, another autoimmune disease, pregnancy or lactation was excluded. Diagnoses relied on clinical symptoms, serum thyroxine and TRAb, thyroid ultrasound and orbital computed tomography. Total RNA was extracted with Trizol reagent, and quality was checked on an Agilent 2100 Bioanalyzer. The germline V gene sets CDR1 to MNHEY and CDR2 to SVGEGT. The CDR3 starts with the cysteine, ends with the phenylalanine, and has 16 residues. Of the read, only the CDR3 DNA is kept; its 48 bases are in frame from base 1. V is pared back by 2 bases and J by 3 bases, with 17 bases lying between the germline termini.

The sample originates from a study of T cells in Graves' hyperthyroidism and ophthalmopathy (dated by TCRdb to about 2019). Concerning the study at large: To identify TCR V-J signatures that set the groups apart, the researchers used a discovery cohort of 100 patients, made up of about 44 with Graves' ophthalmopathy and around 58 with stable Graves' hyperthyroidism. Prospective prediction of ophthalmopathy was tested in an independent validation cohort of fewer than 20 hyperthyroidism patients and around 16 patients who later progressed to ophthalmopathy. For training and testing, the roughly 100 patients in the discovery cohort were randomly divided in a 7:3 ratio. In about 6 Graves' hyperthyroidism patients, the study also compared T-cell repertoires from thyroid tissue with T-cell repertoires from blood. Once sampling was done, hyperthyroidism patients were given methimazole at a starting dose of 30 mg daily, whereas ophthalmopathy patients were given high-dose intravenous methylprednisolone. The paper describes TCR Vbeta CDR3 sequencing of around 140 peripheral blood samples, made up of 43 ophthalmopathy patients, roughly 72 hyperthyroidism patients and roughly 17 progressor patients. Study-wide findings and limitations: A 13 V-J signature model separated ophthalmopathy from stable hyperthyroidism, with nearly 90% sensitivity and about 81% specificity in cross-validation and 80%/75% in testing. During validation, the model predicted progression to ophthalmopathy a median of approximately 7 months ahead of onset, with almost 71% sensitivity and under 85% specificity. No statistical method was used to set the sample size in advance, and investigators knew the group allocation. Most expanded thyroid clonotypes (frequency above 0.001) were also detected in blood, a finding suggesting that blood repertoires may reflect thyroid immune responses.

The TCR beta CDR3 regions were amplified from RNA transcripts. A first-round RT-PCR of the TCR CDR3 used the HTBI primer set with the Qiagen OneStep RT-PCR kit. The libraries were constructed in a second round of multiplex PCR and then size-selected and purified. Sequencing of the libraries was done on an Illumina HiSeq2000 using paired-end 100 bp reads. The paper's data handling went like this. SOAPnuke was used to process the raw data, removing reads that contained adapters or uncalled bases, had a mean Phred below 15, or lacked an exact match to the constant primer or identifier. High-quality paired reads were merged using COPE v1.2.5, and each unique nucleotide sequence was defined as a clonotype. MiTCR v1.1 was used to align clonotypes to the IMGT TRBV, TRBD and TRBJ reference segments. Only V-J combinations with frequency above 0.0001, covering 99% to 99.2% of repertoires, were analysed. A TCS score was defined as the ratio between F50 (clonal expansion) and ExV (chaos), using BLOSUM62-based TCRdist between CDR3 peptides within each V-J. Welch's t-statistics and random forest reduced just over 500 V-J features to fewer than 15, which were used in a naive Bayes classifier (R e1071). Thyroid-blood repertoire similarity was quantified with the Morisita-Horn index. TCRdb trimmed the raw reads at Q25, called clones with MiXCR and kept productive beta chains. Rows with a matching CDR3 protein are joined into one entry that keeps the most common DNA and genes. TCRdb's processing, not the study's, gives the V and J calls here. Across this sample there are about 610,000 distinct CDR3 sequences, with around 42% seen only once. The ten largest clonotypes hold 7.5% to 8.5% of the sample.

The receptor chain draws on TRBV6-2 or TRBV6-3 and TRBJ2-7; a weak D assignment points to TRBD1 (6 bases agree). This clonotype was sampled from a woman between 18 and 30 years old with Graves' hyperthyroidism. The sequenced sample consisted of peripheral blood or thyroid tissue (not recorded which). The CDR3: CASSYRQARVDYEQYF. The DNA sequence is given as TGTGCCAGCAGTTACCGACAGGCAAGGGTGGACTACGAGCAGTACTTC.